This TCR beta chain originates from a study (dated by TCRdb to about 2016). A remark on this clonotype: Its target antigen remains unknown. No clone much larger than this one lies a single base away; base qualities are absent.

The junction shows trimming of 5 bases on V and 6 bases on J, and the gene matches do not reach 6 bases of it. The CDR3 starts with the cysteine, ends with the phenylalanine, and has 15 residues. The only DNA kept is the CDR3, 45 bases in frame from the first base. Library method: RT-PCR. This sample was sequenced with an Illumina MiSeq. TCRdb passed the public sequencing reads through fastp at Q25 and MiXCR, retaining productive beta sequences. Entries that share a CDR3 protein sequence are merged under the most common genes and DNA. A total of hundreds of thousands of distinct CDR3 sequences appear in this sample, 11% to 15% of them only once. Roughly 3.6% of the sample is held by the ten biggest clonotypes.

The receptor was derived from a female donor in good health, serving as a healthy control. The chain employs TRBV12-3 or TRBV12-4 and TRBJ2-7; a stretch of 14 junction bases matches TRBD2. The sequencing input was memory CD4+ T cells from blood. The nucleotides are TGTGCCAGCAGTGGGACTAGCGGGAGTTCTAGCGAGCAGTACTTC. The encoded protein is CASSGTSGSSSEQYF.